A single sample is the source of the 5 T cell receptor beta chains below, sequenced in a study of T cell changes during pregnancy in multiple sclerosis (dated by TCRdb to about 2019). Library prep was done by the immunoSEQ multiplex PCR assay. Here the immuneACCESS table is served through TCRdb, limited to in-frame sequences with V and J called. Missing clones are a known gap in these copies; in checked studies unresolved V genes cover under half, and the rest lacks a known reason. In this sample the table shows 45,000 to 55,000 clones, 94% of which occur a single time. In total, the top ten clones hold approximately 5% of the sample. Here the sequenced sample was CD8+ T cells from peripheral blood mononuclear cells, taken before pregnancy. These receptors were taken from a female donor with multiple sclerosis, enrolled in a pregnancy study.

CDR3 in DNA: TGCGCCAGCACGCCGGGACAGGGCCGAACTGAAGCTTTCTTT. It codes for CASTPGQGRTEAFF. V gene TRBV5-1 combines with J gene TRBJ1-1; 9 bases are a match to TRBD1. There are 14 residues in the CDR3. Germline values: CDR1 SGHRS, CDR2 YFSETQ. V shed 6 bases and J 5 bases; nucleotides not matched to a gene: 8.

The CDR3 is CASSIYGSGTDTQYF. The CDR3 nucleotides are TGTGCCAGTAGTATATACGGGAGTGGCACAGATACGCAGTATTTT. This sequence joins TRBV19 and TRBJ2-3; D might be TRBD2 (6 bases). V lost 2 bases to trimming and J lost 1 base, with 10 bases between them. CDR1 and CDR2 (germline): LNHDA, SQIVND (reference sequence). This CDR3 has 15 residues.

V gene TRBV4-3 combines with J gene TRBJ1-2; tentative D call: TRBD1 (6 bases). Trimming took 0 bases from V and 6 from J, leaving 14 bases between them. This CDR3 has 15 residues. The germline CDR1 and CDR2 sequences are LGHNA and YSLEER. CDR3 loop: CASSQDRVYRDGYTF. CDR3 nucleotides: TGCGCCAGCAGCCAAGATCGAGTATACAGGGATGGCTACACCTTC.

This clone was seen a single time. The V call is TRBV28, the J call TRBJ2-7; possibly TRBD1 for D (7 bases). This CDR3 region has 14 residues. V was cut by 1 base and J by 4 bases, with 11 bases left in between. Germline values: CDR1 MDHEN, CDR2 SYDVKM. CDR3 coding DNA: TGTGCCAGCAGTTTATCCCAGGGGGGTTACGAGCAGTACTTC. Translated: CASSLSQGGYEQYF.

The chain joins TRBV11-2 to TRBJ1-1, with 7 bases that match TRBD1. The CDR3 length is 15 residues. The germline CDR1 and CDR2 sequences are SGHAT and FQNNGV. J gave up 3 bases and V 3 bases, and 7 bases lay outside the gene matches. CDR3 bases: TGTGCCAGCAGCTTGGAACTCAGGGGGGACACTGAAGCTTTCTTT. This codes for CASSLELRGDTEAFF.